One and the same sample provided the 21 T cell receptor beta chains below, sequenced in a study of blood T cells in healthy people across ages. Sample-barcoded 5' priming and a J-beta primer mix drove a second PCR of about 6 to 12 cycles. TCRdb re-called the 5' RACE reads with MiXCR, one entry per CDR3 protein. The sample contains about 1.7 million distinct CDR3 sequences, over 25% of which appear only once. The sequencing input was blood. Receptors originate from a woman aged 25-40 years in good health.

Many counts were recorded for this clonotype. The V gene is TRBV7-2, the J gene TRBJ2-7; 12 bases are shared with TRBD2. CDR1 is SGHTA, CDR2 FQGNSA, per germline. After removal of 1 base from V and 4 bases from J, the junction contained 5 bases not matched to a gene. The CDR3 is made up of 16 amino acids. DNA for the CDR3: TGTGCCAGCAGCTTAGTCGGCGGGACTAGCGGGTACGAGCAGTACTTC. The encoded protein is CASSLVGGTSGYEQYF.

This clonotype has a handful of counts. The chain is built from TRBV12-3 or TRBV12-4 and TRBJ2-1, with 9 positions matching TRBD2. Trimming took 6 bases from V and 1 from J; bases not matched to a gene: 7. CDR3 length: 16 amino acids. The CDR3 DNA is TGTGCCAGCAGGCTGACTAGCGGCGGTTCCTACAATGAGCAGTTCTTC. It encodes CASRLTSGGSYNEQFF.

This clonotype showed up just a few times. This chain links TRBV7-9 with TRBJ2-1, with a tentative D call TRBD1 (5 bases). The germline V and J ends were trimmed by 8 bases and 6 bases, with 14 bases remaining between them. Germline CDR1 and CDR2: SEHNR and FQNEAQ (reference sequence). The CDR3 sequence is 13 residues long. The CDR3 sequence: CASGADLGNEQFF. DNA of the CDR3: TGTGCCAGCGGGGCGGATTTGGGCAATGAGCAGTTCTTC.

V gene TRBV6-2 or TRBV6-3 combines with J gene TRBJ2-7; perhaps TRBD2 as D (6 bases). The germline V and J ends were trimmed by 5 bases and 3 bases, with 20 bases remaining between them. Germline V lookup: CDR1 MNHEY, CDR2 SVGEGT. The CDR3 extends over 16 amino acids. In DNA form, the CDR3 reads TGTGCCAGCAGTCGAGCTCTAGCGTGGGGGTTCTACGAGCAGTACTTC. This codes for CASSRALAWGFYEQYF.

The chain joins TRBV15 to TRBJ1-1, with D tentatively TRBD1 (5 bases). V lost 0 bases and J lost 4, with 12 bases in between. The CDR3 length is 15 residues. Germline CDR1 and CDR2: LNHNV and YYDKDF (reference sequence). The CDR3 coding sequence is TGTGCCACCAGCAGAGATATGGGGGATGGCACTGAAGCTTTCTTT. Protein sequence: CATSRDMGDGTEAFF.

This clonotype appeared many times. V usage is TRBV20-1 and J usage is TRBJ2-1; TRBD2 agrees at 13 bases. Germline CDR1 and CDR2: DFQATT and SNEGSKA (reference sequence). The junction had 9 bases not matched to a gene; V was cut back by 3 bases and J by 4 bases. CDR3 length equals 17 residues. In DNA, the CDR3 is TGCAGTGCTAGGCATACTAGCGGGAGGGCACAGTACAATGAGCAGTTCTTC. Amino acids: CSARHTSGRAQYNEQFF.

The table lists this clonotype with a few counts. The V and J genes are TRBV28 and TRBJ2-4; D ambiguous. The CDR3 extends over 14 amino acids. The V and J ends lost 3 bases and 2 bases respectively, with 8 bases between them. The germline gives CDR1 MDHEN, CDR2 SYDVKM. CDR3 sequence: CASSFTTTKNIQYF. The CDR3, as DNA: TGTGCCAGCAGTTTCACGACAACCAAAAACATTCAGTACTTC.

This clonotype appeared many times. This sequence joins TRBV20-1 and TRBJ2-1; 15 bases are shared with TRBD2. V lost 0 bases to trimming and J lost 7 bases; unmatched junction nucleotides: 4. Germline V gene sequence: CDR1 DFQATT, CDR2 SNEGSKA (reference sequence). The CDR3 extends over 16 amino acids. CDR3 nucleotide sequence: TGCAGTGCTAGAGAGGGACTAGCGGGAGGACTAAATGAGCAGTTCTTC. Translation gives CSAREGLAGGLNEQFF.

This clonotype has ten or more counts. The chain couples TRBV29-1 to TRBJ2-5; D gene uncertain. The CDR3 covers 11 residues. The V gene's germline CDR1 is SQVTM and CDR2 ANQGSEA. V lost 5 bases to trimming and J lost 5 bases, with 9 bases between them. CDR3 sequence reads: CSVPGGETQYF. The CDR3 region has the DNA TGCAGCGTTCCGGGCGGTGAGACCCAGTACTTC.

Turning to this clonotype: Possible read error: a much larger clone is one base away. The rearrangement links TRBV29-1 to TRBJ2-7; no reliable D call. From germline, CDR1 is SQVTM and CDR2 ANQGSEA. This CDR3 spans 13 amino acids. Between the trimmed V and J ends, which lost 1 base and 0 bases, there was a span of 7 bases. The CDR3 region has the DNA TGCAGCGTTGAAGCGATTGACTCCTACGAGCAGTACTTC. Protein sequence: CSVEAIDSYEQYF.

The J gene is TRBJ2-1, the V gene TRBV7-2, with unresolved D. V lost 4 bases, J lost 10 bases, and 14 bases lay in between. There are 13 residues in the CDR3. Germline CDR1 reads SGHTA; CDR2 reads FQGNSA. CDR3 protein: CASSSITPGEQFF. The CDR3 DNA sequence: TGTGCCAGCAGCTCGATAACCCCTGGCGAGCAGTTCTTC.

The chain has TRBV6-2 or TRBV6-3 and TRBJ1-1, with a tentative D call TRBD1 (5 bases). The germline gives CDR1 MNHEY, CDR2 SVGEGT. V shed 6 bases and J shed 4 bases, with 15 bases lying between them. This CDR3 spans 14 amino acids. For the CDR3, the DNA is TGTGCCAGCAGCCCGGGGGGGATCGCCACTGAAGCTTTCTTT. Protein sequence: CASSPGGIATEAFF.

There are many counts of this clonotype. The CDR3 region is CASSLAYGQWGSYEQYF. The CDR3 bases are TGTGCCAGCAGCTTAGCGTATGGACAGTGGGGCTCCTACGAGCAGTACTTC. The J gene is TRBJ2-7, the V gene TRBV7-9, with a tentative D call TRBD1 (6 bases). The CDR3 runs to 17 residues. V lost 0 bases to trimming and J lost 0 bases, with 15 bases between them. Germline V gives CDR1 SEHNR, CDR2 FQNEAQ (reference sequence).

The gene calls are TRBV4-2 and TRBJ2-7; 7 bases align to TRBD1. The CDR3 is 14 amino acids. CDR1 is LGHNA, CDR2 YNFKEQ, per germline. Trimming cost V 2 bases and J 3 bases; bases outside gene matches: 4. CDR3 residues: CASSQTGVGYEQYF. The CDR3 nucleotides are TGTGCCAGCAGCCAAACAGGGGTAGGCTACGAGCAGTACTTC.

This clonotype was recorded many times. The genes are TRBV20-1 and TRBJ2-7; D call uncertain. The V and J ends lost 2 bases and 1 base respectively, with 6 bases between them. CDR1 is DFQATT, CDR2 SNEGSKA, per germline (reference sequence). The CDR3 sequence is 12 residues long. The CDR3 nucleotides are TGCAGTGCTAGATTACCTTCCTACGAGCAGTACTTC. Translated, it gives CSARLPSYEQYF.

The rearrangement links TRBV12-3 or TRBV12-4 to TRBJ2-7, with D unclear. CDR3 length: 15 amino acids. The V end lost 3 bases, the J end lost 1 base, and 13 bases lay between the germline ends. The CDR3 loop is CASSFRAPISYEQYF. The CDR3 coding sequence is TGTGCCAGCAGTTTTAGGGCCCCAATTTCCTACGAGCAGTACTTC.

With regard to this clonotype: At one end, the junction sequence differs from germline, possibly due to a read error. The chain carries TRBV5-1 and TRBJ1-6, with a possible D match to TRBD1 (5 bases). Germline CDR1 reads SGHRS; CDR2 reads YFSETQ. The CDR3 sequence is 17 residues long. CDR3 DNA sequence: TGCGCCAGCAGCCCCGGACACCAGAGCTCCTGTAATTCACCCCTCCACTTT. This translates into CASSPGHQSSCNSPLHF.

In its sample, this clonotype was seen a few times. V is TRBV5-5 and J is TRBJ1-2; 7 nucleotides line up with TRBD1. This CDR3 comprises 14 residues. Germline CDR1 is SGHKS and CDR2 is YYEKEE (reference sequence). With 4 bases clipped from V and 2 bases from J, the junction kept 5 bases outside the gene matches. The DNA for the CDR3 is TGTGCCAGCAGCGGAGGGGGCGCGAACTATGGCTACACCTTC. It encodes CASSGGGANYGYTF.

This chain links TRBV10-3 with TRBJ1-1; D might be TRBD1 (6 bases). The CDR3 length is 16 residues. Looked up from germline, CDR1 is ENHRY and CDR2 is SYGVKD. Trimming stripped 10 bases from V and 5 bases from J, with 26 bases between. The DNA of the CDR3 is TGTGCCAACAAGGCCTTTGGGGGCGGGTGGAATACTGAAGCTTTCTTT. This sequence encodes CANKAFGGGWNTEAFF.

The chain recombines TRBV7-2 with TRBJ2-3, with unresolved D. Germline V lookup: CDR1 SGHTA, CDR2 FQGNSA. Trimming removed 7 bases at V and 2 bases at J, with 13 bases between. The length of the CDR3 is 14 residues. The CDR3 spells CASTVLGNTDTQYF. DNA of the CDR3: TGTGCCAGCACCGTATTGGGTAACACAGATACGCAGTATTTT. Using reference TRBV7-2 and TRBJ2-3 for the parts outside the CDR3, the full variable domain is GAGVSQSPSNKVTEKGKDVELRCDPISGHTALYWYRQSLGQGLEFLIYFQGNSAPDKSGLPSDRFSAERTGGSVSTLTIQRTQQEDSAVYLCASTVLGNTDTQYFGPGTRLTVL.

The rearrangement links TRBV5-1 to TRBJ2-1; TRBD2 agrees at 12 bases. Germline CDR1 SGHRS, CDR2 YFSETQ. V was pared by 3 bases and J by 5 bases, with 3 bases of the junction left unmatched. This CDR3 spans 15 amino acids. In nucleotides, the CDR3 is TGCGCCAGCAGCTCCCTAGCGGGAGGGGACAATGAGCAGTTCTTC. It translates to CASSSLAGGDNEQFF.